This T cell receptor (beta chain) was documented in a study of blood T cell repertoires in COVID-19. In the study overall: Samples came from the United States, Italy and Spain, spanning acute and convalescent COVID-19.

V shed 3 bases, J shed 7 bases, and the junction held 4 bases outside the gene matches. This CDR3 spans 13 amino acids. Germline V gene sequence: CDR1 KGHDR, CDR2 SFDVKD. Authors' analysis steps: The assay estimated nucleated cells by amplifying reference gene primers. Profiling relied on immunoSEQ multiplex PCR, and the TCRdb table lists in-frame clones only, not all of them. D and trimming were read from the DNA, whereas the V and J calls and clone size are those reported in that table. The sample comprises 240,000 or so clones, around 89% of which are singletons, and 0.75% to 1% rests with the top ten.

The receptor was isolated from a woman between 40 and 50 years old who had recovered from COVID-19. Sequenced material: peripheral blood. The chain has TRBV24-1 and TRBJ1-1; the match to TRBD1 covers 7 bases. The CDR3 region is CATSDPRTGEAFF. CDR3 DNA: TGTGCCACCAGTGATCCCCGGACAGGTGAAGCTTTCTTT.